This is a list of T cell receptor beta chains from one sample in a study of radiation and T cells in renal cell carcinoma. TCRdb's table, derived via immunoSEQ multiplex PCR, lists solely in-frame clones and lacks some. The sample has about 150,000 clones, 80% to 90% seen once. Sequences were derived from blood, sampled from a patient whose treatment included radiotherapy and nephrectomy. These receptor sequences come from a woman aged 50 to 60 with renal cell carcinoma. CDR3s include the opening cysteine and the closing phenylalanine or tryptophan. Each record gives: D gene, V gene, clone size, CDR3 length, J gene, CDR3 protein, CDR3 DNA. D genes are given only for firm matches. A clone size is listed for some rows: how often the clone was seen (once, few, many), or a class if it is expanded.

D gene: -; V gene: TRBV19; clone size: -; CDR3 length: 14; J gene: TRBJ1-5; CDR3 protein: CASSIDISLRSQHF; CDR3 DNA: TGTGCCAGTAGTATAGATATCTCACTCCGGTCCCAGCATTTT
D gene: TRBD1; V gene: TRBV29-1; clone size: -; CDR3 length: 15; J gene: TRBJ1-2; CDR3 protein: CSVTPGTGGDYGYTF; CDR3 DNA: TGCAGCGTTACCCCCGGGACAGGGGGTGACTATGGCTACACCTTC
D gene: TRBD2; V gene: TRBV7-9; clone size: -; CDR3 length: 15; J gene: TRBJ2-7; CDR3 protein: CASSLGHSGSYEQYF; CDR3 DNA: TGTGCCAGCAGCTTAGGGCACAGCGGGAGTTACGAGCAGTACTTC
D gene: -; V gene: TRBV6-5; clone size: once; CDR3 length: 13; J gene: TRBJ2-7; CDR3 protein: CASGKWGSYEQYF; CDR3 DNA: TGTGCCAGCGGGAAGTGGGGCTCCTACGAGCAGTACTTC
D gene: TRBD1; V gene: TRBV4-2; clone size: -; CDR3 length: 16; J gene: TRBJ1-5; CDR3 protein: CASSRQGDSTGQPQHF; CDR3 DNA: TGTGCCAGCAGCCGACAGGGGGATTCAACGGGTCAGCCCCAGCATTTT
D gene: -; V gene: TRBV6-1; clone size: -; CDR3 length: 13; J gene: TRBJ2-3; CDR3 protein: CATRGASTDTQYF; CDR3 DNA: TGTGCCACTAGGGGGGCCAGCACAGATACGCAGTATTTT
D gene: TRBD2; V gene: TRBV2; clone size: -; CDR3 length: 16; J gene: TRBJ2-3; CDR3 protein: CASRNRLAGGIDTQYF; CDR3 DNA: TGTGCCAGCAGAAACCGACTAGCGGGGGGGATAGATACGCAGTATTTT
D gene: -; V gene: TRBV29-1; clone size: -; CDR3 length: 11; J gene: TRBJ1-1; CDR3 protein: CSVRTEFEAFF; CDR3 DNA: TGCAGCGTCCGGACAGAATTTGAAGCTTTCTTT
D gene: TRBD1; V gene: TRBV7-2; clone size: -; CDR3 length: 16; J gene: TRBJ1-5; CDR3 protein: CASSSSGTDFNQPQHF; CDR3 DNA: TGTGCCAGCAGCTCGTCCGGGACAGATTTCAATCAGCCCCAGCATTTT
D gene: TRBD1; V gene: TRBV25-1; clone size: -; CDR3 length: 14; J gene: TRBJ1-6; CDR3 protein: CASSPTGVVSPLHF; CDR3 DNA: TGTGCCAGCAGCCCCACAGGGGTGGTTTCACCCCTCCACTTT
D gene: -; V gene: TRBV16; clone size: -; CDR3 length: 14; J gene: TRBJ2-7; CDR3 protein: CASSQSLGAYEQYF; CDR3 DNA: TGTGCCAGCAGCCAATCATTAGGGGCCTACGAGCAGTACTTC
D gene: -; V gene: TRBV2; clone size: -; CDR3 length: 14; J gene: TRBJ2-5; CDR3 protein: CASSESPGTETQYF; CDR3 DNA: TGTGCCAGCAGTGAAAGTCCGGGCACGGAGACCCAGTACTTC
D gene: TRBD1; V gene: TRBV6-1; clone size: -; CDR3 length: 16; J gene: TRBJ1-6; CDR3 protein: CASSEVQGIFGGNLHF; CDR3 DNA: TGTGCCAGCAGTGAAGTACAGGGGATATTTGGGGGGAACCTCCACTTT
D gene: -; V gene: TRBV10-1; clone size: -; CDR3 length: 13; J gene: TRBJ1-1; CDR3 protein: CASGGKGTGKAFF; CDR3 DNA: TGCGCCAGCGGAGGTAAGGGGACCGGAAAAGCTTTCTTT
D gene: -; V gene: TRBV19; clone size: -; CDR3 length: 17; J gene: TRBJ1-5; CDR3 protein: CASSILPTRGGNQPQHF; CDR3 DNA: TGTGCCAGTAGTATTCTCCCCACCCGAGGTGGCAATCAGCCCCAGCATTTT
D gene: TRBD1; V gene: TRBV7-3; clone size: -; CDR3 length: 14; J gene: TRBJ2-1; CDR3 protein: CASSTGGPYNEQFF; CDR3 DNA: TGTGCCAGTTCCACAGGGGGCCCATACAATGAGCAGTTCTTC
D gene: TRBD1; V gene: TRBV7-2; clone size: -; CDR3 length: 15; J gene: TRBJ1-2; CDR3 protein: CASSASDRGLYGYTF; CDR3 DNA: TGTGCCAGCAGCGCCTCGGACAGGGGCCTCTATGGCTACACCTTC
D gene: -; V gene: TRBV14; clone size: -; CDR3 length: 16; J gene: TRBJ2-1; CDR3 protein: CASSQGGPGRGREQFF; CDR3 DNA: TGTGCCAGCAGCCAAGGGGGACCGGGACGGGGGCGTGAGCAGTTCTTC
D gene: TRBD1; V gene: TRBV18; clone size: -; CDR3 length: 15; J gene: TRBJ1-5; CDR3 protein: CASSPGQGTAQPQHF; CDR3 DNA: TGTGCCAGCTCACCCGGACAGGGGACGGCTCAGCCCCAGCATTTT
D gene: -; V gene: TRBV19; clone size: -; CDR3 length: 17; J gene: TRBJ1-5; CDR3 protein: CASSPLPQGFPSQPQHF; CDR3 DNA: TGTGCCAGTAGCCCCCTCCCCCAGGGTTTCCCCAGTCAGCCCCAGCATTTT
D gene: -; V gene: TRBV15; clone size: -; CDR3 length: 15; J gene: TRBJ1-5; CDR3 protein: CATSRGRGSNQPQHF; CDR3 DNA: TGTGCCACCAGCAGAGGGCGAGGGAGCAATCAGCCCCAGCATTTT
D gene: -; V gene: TRBV7-2; clone size: -; CDR3 length: 16; J gene: TRBJ2-2; CDR3 protein: CASSLWGATNTGELFF; CDR3 DNA: TGTGCCAGCAGCCTATGGGGGGCCACGAACACCGGGGAGCTGTTTTTT
D gene: -; V gene: TRBV9; clone size: -; CDR3 length: 15; J gene: TRBJ2-5; CDR3 protein: CASSVAAGFQETQYF; CDR3 DNA: TGTGCCAGCAGCGTAGCGGCAGGGTTCCAAGAGACCCAGTACTTC
D gene: -; V gene: TRBV7-2; clone size: -; CDR3 length: 14; J gene: TRBJ1-2; CDR3 protein: CASSLKGQNYGYTF; CDR3 DNA: TGTGCCAGCAGCTTAAAAGGGCAAAACTATGGCTACACCTTC
D gene: -; V gene: TRBV19; clone size: -; CDR3 length: 16; J gene: TRBJ2-2; CDR3 protein: CASSLLGTVGAGELFF; CDR3 DNA: TGTGCCAGTAGTCTGCTCGGGACGGTTGGTGCCGGGGAGCTGTTTTTT
D gene: -; V gene: TRBV5-6; clone size: -; CDR3 length: 15; J gene: TRBJ1-1; CDR3 protein: CASSLYVGGAPEAFF; CDR3 DNA: TGTGCCAGCAGCCTTTATGTTGGGGGCGCCCCTGAAGCTTTCTTT
D gene: TRBD1; V gene: TRBV18; clone size: -; CDR3 length: 16; J gene: TRBJ2-1; CDR3 protein: CASSLYEGAGNNEQFF; CDR3 DNA: TGTGCCAGCTCACTTTATGAGGGGGCAGGAAACAATGAGCAGTTCTTC
D gene: -; V gene: TRBV11-2; clone size: few; CDR3 length: 18; J gene: TRBJ1-6; CDR3 protein: CASRPTQTGNPPRSPLHF; CDR3 DNA: TGTGCCAGCAGACCTACCCAAACAGGGAACCCCCCCAGGTCACCCCTCCACTTT
D gene: -; V gene: TRBV15; clone size: -; CDR3 length: 14; J gene: TRBJ2-7; CDR3 protein: CATSRRGSFYEQYF; CDR3 DNA: TGTGCCACCAGCAGACGGGGAAGTTTCTACGAGCAGTACTTC
D gene: -; V gene: TRBV9; clone size: once; CDR3 length: 14; J gene: TRBJ1-6; CDR3 protein: CASSVSRDRSPLHF; CDR3 DNA: TGTGCCAGCAGCGTATCCAGGGATAGGTCACCCCTCCACTTT
D gene: -; V gene: TRBV2; clone size: -; CDR3 length: 14; J gene: TRBJ2-7; CDR3 protein: CASSGAQVGYEQYF; CDR3 DNA: TGTGCCAGCAGTGGGGCACAGGTGGGGTACGAGCAGTACTTC
D gene: -; V gene: TRBV5-8; clone size: -; CDR3 length: 15; J gene: TRBJ2-3; CDR3 protein: CASSGGLTSTDTQYF; CDR3 DNA: TGTGCCAGCAGCGGCGGTCTAACTAGCACAGATACGCAGTATTTT
D gene: -; V gene: TRBV5-1; clone size: -; CDR3 length: 16; J gene: TRBJ2-3; CDR3 protein: CASSQGRWVVTDTQYF; CDR3 DNA: TGCGCCAGCAGCCAGGGACGGTGGGTTGTTACAGATACGCAGTATTTT
D gene: -; V gene: TRBV28; clone size: -; CDR3 length: 15; J gene: TRBJ1-6; CDR3 protein: CASSTGYSYNSPLHF; CDR3 DNA: TGTGCCAGCAGCACAGGGTACTCCTATAATTCACCCCTCCACTTT
D gene: TRBD2; V gene: TRBV6-6; clone size: few; CDR3 length: 15; J gene: TRBJ2-3; CDR3 protein: CASSKGLAGTDTQYF; CDR3 DNA: TGTGCCAGCAGTAAAGGACTAGCGGGGACTGATACGCAGTATTTT
D gene: -; V gene: TRBV19; clone size: -; CDR3 length: 14; J gene: TRBJ2-6; CDR3 protein: CASSITGGANVLTF; CDR3 DNA: TGTGCCAGTAGTATCACGGGGGGGGCCAACGTCCTGACTTTC
D gene: -; V gene: TRBV7-2; clone size: -; CDR3 length: 17; J gene: TRBJ1-4; CDR3 protein: CASSLGGLNLNNEKLFF; CDR3 DNA: TGTGCCAGCAGCTTAGGGGGGTTGAATTTGAACAATGAAAAACTGTTTTTT
D gene: -; V gene: TRBV5-1; clone size: -; CDR3 length: 15; J gene: TRBJ1-1; CDR3 protein: CASSLTRTFNTEAFF; CDR3 DNA: TGCGCCAGCAGCTTGACGAGAACCTTCAACACTGAAGCTTTCTTT
D gene: -; V gene: TRBV2; clone size: -; CDR3 length: 16; J gene: TRBJ1-5; CDR3 protein: CASSDSWSPTNQPQHF; CDR3 DNA: TGTGCCAGCAGTGATTCGTGGAGCCCTACCAATCAGCCCCAGCATTTT
D gene: -; V gene: TRBV6-5; clone size: -; CDR3 length: 14; J gene: TRBJ2-3; CDR3 protein: CASSYAEGLDTQYF; CDR3 DNA: TGTGCCAGCAGTTATGCCGAGGGGTTAGATACGCAGTATTTT
D gene: TRBD2; V gene: TRBV7-3; clone size: -; CDR3 length: 15; J gene: TRBJ2-1; CDR3 protein: CASSPGLAGDGEQFF; CDR3 DNA: TGTGCCAGCTCACCCGGACTAGCGGGGGACGGTGAGCAGTTCTTC
D gene: -; V gene: TRBV7-8; clone size: -; CDR3 length: 13; J gene: TRBJ1-5; CDR3 protein: CASSFTGLQPQHF; CDR3 DNA: TGTGCCAGCAGCTTCACAGGTCTTCAGCCCCAGCATTTT
D gene: -; V gene: TRBV14; clone size: -; CDR3 length: 15; J gene: TRBJ1-1; CDR3 protein: CASSPRQVMNTEAFF; CDR3 DNA: TGTGCCAGCAGCCCCCGACAGGTGATGAACACTGAAGCTTTCTTT
D gene: -; V gene: TRBV7-2; clone size: -; CDR3 length: 12; J gene: TRBJ2-1; CDR3 protein: CASSIVNNEQFF; CDR3 DNA: TGTGCCAGCAGCATCGTAAACAATGAGCAGTTCTTC
D gene: -; V gene: TRBV5-1; clone size: -; CDR3 length: 15; J gene: TRBJ2-3; CDR3 protein: CASSTGGPGEDTQYF; CDR3 DNA: TGCGCCAGCAGTACCGGGGGGCCCGGGGAAGATACGCAGTATTTT
D gene: -; V gene: TRBV4-1; clone size: -; CDR3 length: 17; J gene: TRBJ2-7; CDR3 protein: CASSQEPTTGVADEQYF; CDR3 DNA: TGCGCCAGCAGCCAAGAACCCACGACAGGTGTAGCCGACGAGCAGTACTTC
D gene: TRBD2; V gene: TRBV4-1; clone size: -; CDR3 length: 20; J gene: TRBJ2-1; CDR3 protein: CASSQDFKLAGGLKNNEQFF; CDR3 DNA: TGCGCCAGCAGCCAAGATTTCAAACTAGCGGGGGGGCTTAAGAACAATGAGCAGTTCTTC
D gene: -; V gene: TRBV25-1; clone size: once; CDR3 length: 14; J gene: TRBJ2-7; CDR3 protein: CASSEYRVSDEQYF; CDR3 DNA: TGTGCCAGCAGTGAGTACAGGGTTTCGGACGAGCAGTACTTC
D gene: -; V gene: TRBV5-4; clone size: -; CDR3 length: 14; J gene: TRBJ2-3; CDR3 protein: CASSPQLSTDTQYF; CDR3 DNA: TGTGCCAGCAGCCCACAGTTGTCCACAGATACGCAGTATTTT
D gene: TRBD2; V gene: TRBV5-1; clone size: -; CDR3 length: 15; J gene: TRBJ2-5; CDR3 protein: CASSSTSGGAETQYF; CDR3 DNA: TGCGCCAGCAGCTCAACATCGGGGGGGGCAGAGACCCAGTACTTC
D gene: -; V gene: TRBV18; clone size: -; CDR3 length: 14; J gene: TRBJ1-5; CDR3 protein: CASSPTGYGGPQHF; CDR3 DNA: TGTGCCAGCTCACCTACAGGGTATGGCGGGCCCCAGCATTTT
D gene: -; V gene: TRBV5-1; clone size: -; CDR3 length: 13; J gene: TRBJ2-1; CDR3 protein: CASSLDVYNEQFF; CDR3 DNA: TGCGCCAGCAGCTTGGACGTTTACAATGAGCAGTTCTTC